The clone carrying this T cell receptor beta chain was detected many times. This sample was taken from a study of tumor-infiltrating lymphocytes in primary liver carcinoma. Germline V CDR1 and CDR2: SEHNR, FQNEAQ (reference sequence). The CDR3 is 13 amino acids. The junction had 13 bases not matched to a gene; V was cut back by 8 bases and J by 9 bases. With approximately 470 ng total RNA as template and a constant-region primer, TCR beta cDNA was made. For TCR beta, libraries were produced by three nested multiplex PCR rounds using slightly modified ARM-PCR. For around 10 cycles apiece, the opening two PCR rounds ran with TRBV1-TRBV30 forward primers and a C-beta reverse primer. TCRdb ran MiXCR on the multiplex PCR reads and lists one entry per CDR3 protein. The table has tens of thousands of distinct CDR3 sequences, 73% seen once; the top ten hold 15% to 20%. From unsorted bulk tissue weighing about 20-32 mg, DNA and RNA were co-extracted. Every tumor yielded five separate sampled regions.

This TCR derives from a man between 35 and 55 years old with primary liver carcinoma and hepatitis B virus infection. The V gene is TRBV7-9, the J gene TRBJ2-7; 7 nucleotides align to TRBD2. The source material was liver tumor tissue from sampling region 2. Documented subset: tumor region T2, inferior pole. Written as DNA, the CDR3 is TGTGCCAGCGGACTAGATCGAGGGGCCGGGCAGTACTTC. Its protein product is CASGLDRGAGQYF. The full variable domain, completed using reference TRBV7-9 and TRBJ2-7, is DTGVSQNPRHKITKRGQNVTFRCDPISEHNRLYWYRQTLGQGPEFLTYFQNEAQLEKSRLLSDRFSAERPKGSFSTLEIQRTEQGDSAMYLCASGLDRGAGQYFGPGTRLTVT.